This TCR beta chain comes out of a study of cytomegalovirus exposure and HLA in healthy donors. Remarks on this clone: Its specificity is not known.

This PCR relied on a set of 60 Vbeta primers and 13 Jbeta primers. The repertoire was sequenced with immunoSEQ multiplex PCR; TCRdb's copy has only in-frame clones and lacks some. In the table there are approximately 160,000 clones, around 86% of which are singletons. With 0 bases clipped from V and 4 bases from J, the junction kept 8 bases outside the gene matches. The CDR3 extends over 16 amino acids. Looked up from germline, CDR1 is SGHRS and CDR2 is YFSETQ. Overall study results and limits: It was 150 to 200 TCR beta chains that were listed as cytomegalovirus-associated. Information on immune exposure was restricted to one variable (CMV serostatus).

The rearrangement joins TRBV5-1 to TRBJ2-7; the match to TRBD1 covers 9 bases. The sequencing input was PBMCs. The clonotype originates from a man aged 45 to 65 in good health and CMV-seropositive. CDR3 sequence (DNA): TGCGCCAGCAGCTTGGAACCGGGACAGGGTTTATACGAGCAGTACTTC. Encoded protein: CASSLEPGQGLYEQYF.